These 5 T cell receptor beta chains came from one sample sequenced in a study of T cells in localized non-small cell lung cancer. Clones were sequenced by immunoSEQ multiplex PCR, and TCRdb holds only the in-frame ones, with some missing. This table holds more than 2,500 clones, roughly 32% found once. Specimen: lung tumor tissue, collected before any cancer treatment. The receptors shown here come from an older female donor with stage II squamous cell lung carcinoma.

A few counts support this clone. The chain links TRBV9 to TRBJ1-2; tentative D call: TRBD1 (5 bases). CDR3 length: 13 amino acids. Trimming took 0 bases from V and 5 from J, leaving 8 bases between them. Germline CDR1 SGDLS, CDR2 YYNGEE. CDR3 nucleotide sequence: TGTGCCAGCAGCGTAGGGGGGGATTATGGCTACACCTTC. Residues: CASSVGGDYGYTF.

V and J are TRBV19 and TRBJ1-5, with TRBD1 matching 8 bases. Germline CDR1 reads LNHDA; CDR2 reads SQIVND (reference sequence). The V segment lost 3 bases and the J segment 4 bases; nucleotides outside the gene matches: 5. The CDR3 has 15 amino acids. CDR3 sequence reads: CASSMPGGWNQPQHF. CDR3 nucleotides: TGTGCCAGTAGTATGCCAGGGGGCTGGAATCAGCCCCAGCATTTT.

Only a few counts were recorded for this clone. The rearrangement joins TRBV11-3 to TRBJ2-6; 7 bases are shared with TRBD2. The V gene's germline CDR1 is SGHNT and CDR2 YENEEA. Germline trimming cut 3 bases from V and 1 base from J; bases unmatched to any gene: 6. The CDR3 extends over 17 amino acids. The DNA of the CDR3 is TGTGCCAGCAGCTTGGGAAGGGGAGGGTCTGGGGCCAACGTCCTGACTTTC. Its protein is CASSLGRGGSGANVLTF.

The CDR3 reads CAWSYRGQAFF. CDR3 nucleotides: TGTGCCTGGTCTTACAGGGGTCAAGCTTTCTTT. The chain recombines TRBV30 with TRBJ1-1, with 7 bases lining up with TRBD1. Germline V CDR1 and CDR2: GTSNPN, SVGIG (reference sequence). There are 11 residues in the CDR3. Trimming at V came to 5 bases and at J to 9 bases, leaving 6 bases not matched to a gene.

This clone showed up just a few times. The chain is built from TRBV28 and TRBJ1-5, with D perhaps matching TRBD1 (6 bases). The CDR3 runs 13 residues. V lost 8 bases and J lost 1, with 9 bases in between. The germline CDR1 and CDR2 sequences are MDHEN and SYDVKM. CDR3 in DNA: TGTGCCAGCCGAGGGGGAAGCAATCAGCCCCAGCATTTT. Encoded protein: CASRGGSNQPQHF.